A selection of T cell receptor beta chains follows, all from one sample in a study of T cell responses to AZD1222 COVID-19 vaccine. Profiling relied on immunoSEQ multiplex PCR, and the TCRdb table lists in-frame clones only, not all of them. The profile shows some 180,000 clones, around 90% of them singletons. Sequenced material: peripheral blood, taken 28 days after the second AZD1222 dose. Receptor source: an adult who received the AZD1222 COVID-19 vaccine. CDR3s include the opening cysteine and the closing phenylalanine or tryptophan. D genes are given only for firm matches. Not all rows give a size; the values are once, few, many and, for expanded clones, a class.

length,J,V,D,size,CDR3,DNA
13,TRBJ1-4,TRBV30,NA,NA,CAWSWTVGEKLFF,TGTGCCTGGAGTTGGACAGTGGGTGAAAAACTGTTTTTT
15,TRBJ2-7,TRBV2,TRBD1,NA,CASSRTSGQGYEQYF,TGTGCCAGCAGTCGGACCTCGGGACAGGGCTACGAGCAGTACTTC
15,TRBJ2-7,TRBV2,TRBD1,NA,CASSPRDRGMDEQYF,TGTGCCAGCTCCCCCCGGGACAGGGGGATGGACGAGCAGTACTTC
13,TRBJ2-7,TRBV27,NA,NA,CASSFSGGYEQYF,TGTGCCAGCAGTTTTTCAGGGGGGTACGAGCAGTACTTC
14,TRBJ1-1,TRBV9,NA,NA,CASSVVSRGAEAFF,TGTGCCAGCAGCGTAGTATCGCGGGGTGCTGAAGCTTTCTTT
14,TRBJ2-7,TRBV7-2,NA,NA,CASASRGASYEQYF,TGTGCCAGCGCTTCCCGGGGTGCTTCCTACGAGCAGTACTTC
15,TRBJ2-2,TRBV9,TRBD1,NA,CASSYSGTGGGELFF,TGTGCCAGCAGCTACTCCGGGACAGGGGGCGGGGAGCTGTTTTTT
14,TRBJ2-7,TRBV9,TRBD2,NA,CASNSGGRVVEQYF,TGTGCCAGCAACTCGGGGGGGCGCGTAGTCGAGCAGTACTTC
17,TRBJ1-1,TRBV18,NA,NA,CASSPWFMPGKNTEAFF,TGTGCCAGCTCACCATGGTTCATGCCAGGGAAGAACACTGAAGCTTTCTTT
15,TRBJ2-7,TRBV18,TRBD2,NA,CASSPNGGTSYEQYF,TGTGCCAGCTCACCAAACGGGGGGACCTCCTACGAGCAGTACTTC
13,TRBJ2-2,TRBV27,TRBD2,NA,CASSASGRRELFF,TGTGCCAGCAGTGCTAGCGGGAGGAGGGAGCTGTTTTTT
14,TRBJ1-6,TRBV27,NA,NA,CASSFASGGSPLHF,TGTGCCAGCAGTTTCGCCAGCGGGGGCTCACCCCTCCACTTT
16,TRBJ2-7,TRBV11-2,TRBD2,NA,CASSYGTSGIPYEQYF,TGTGCCAGCAGCTACGGGACTAGCGGGATCCCCTACGAGCAGTACTTC
13,TRBJ1-1,TRBV12-3/TRBV12-4,NA,NA,CASAGQPNTEAFF,TGTGCCAGCGCAGGACAGCCGAACACTGAAGCTTTCTTT
18,TRBJ2-1,TRBV19,TRBD2,NA,CASSKIGTSGSFYNEQFF,TGTGCCAGTAGTAAAATCGGGACTAGCGGGAGTTTCTACAATGAGCAGTTCTTC
10,TRBJ1-5,TRBV20-1,NA,NA,CSAPGQPQHF,TGCAGTGCTCCGGGACAGCCCCAGCATTTT
16,TRBJ2-3,TRBV9,NA,NA,CASSVESRAHTDTQYF,TGTGCCAGCAGCGTAGAGAGTCGGGCCCATACAGATACGCAGTATTTT
15,TRBJ1-1,TRBV28,NA,NA,CASTPLAAPNTEAFF,TGTGCCAGCACGCCACTGGCAGCCCCAAACACTGAAGCTTTCTTT
16,TRBJ1-5,TRBV19,TRBD1,NA,CASTTLNRGGNQPQHF,TGTGCCAGTACCACGCTAAACAGGGGTGGCAATCAGCCCCAGCATTTT
16,TRBJ2-1,TRBV5-4,TRBD2,NA,CASSLSGGASYNEQFF,TGTGCCAGCAGCTTGAGCGGGGGGGCCTCCTACAATGAGCAGTTCTTC
16,TRBJ2-3,TRBV19,TRBD1,NA,CASTRAMTGVTDTQYF,TGTGCCAGTACCAGGGCGATGACAGGGGTCACAGATACGCAGTATTTT
14,TRBJ2-2,TRBV2,NA,NA,CASSEVQATGELFF,TGTGCCAGCAGTGAAGTACAGGCGACCGGGGAGCTGTTTTTT
13,TRBJ1-1,TRBV11-2,NA,NA,CASSDDWGTEAFF,TGTGCCAGCAGCGACGACTGGGGCACTGAAGCTTTCTTT
16,TRBJ2-7,TRBV27,NA,once,CASSQDRAPRSNEQYF,TGTGCCAGCAGTCAAGATAGGGCCCCCCGCTCCAACGAGCAGTACTTC
15,TRBJ2-7,TRBV7-9,NA,NA,CASSLAYVASDEQYF,TGTGCCAGCAGCTTAGCGTATGTGGCTAGCGACGAGCAGTACTTC
12,TRBJ2-7,TRBV30,NA,NA,CAWSPSTYEQYF,TGTGCCTGGAGTCCCTCGACCTACGAGCAGTACTTC
13,TRBJ1-2,TRBV12-3/TRBV12-4,NA,NA,CASTLGQNYGYTF,TGTGCCAGCACCCTAGGGCAGAACTATGGCTACACCTTC
14,TRBJ1-5,TRBV28,NA,NA,CASSSPGVGQPQHF,TGTGCCAGCAGTTCCCCAGGGGTCGGACAGCCCCAGCATTTT
15,TRBJ2-7,TRBV2,TRBD2,NA,CASRDPGLGPYEQYF,TGTGCCAGCAGGGATCCGGGACTAGGACCCTACGAGCAGTACTTC
15,TRBJ1-1,TRBV7-2,TRBD1,NA,CASSFRDRPDTEAFF,TGTGCCAGCAGCTTCCGGGACAGGCCCGACACTGAAGCTTTCTTT
16,TRBJ2-1,TRBV11-3,TRBD2,NA,CASSTGLAGGYNEQFF,TGTGCCAGCAGCACCGGACTAGCGGGTGGCTACAATGAGCAGTTCTTC
16,TRBJ1-4,TRBV5-4,TRBD1,NA,CASSWRQGGTNEKLFF,TGTGCCAGCAGCTGGAGACAGGGAGGGACTAATGAAAAACTGTTTTTT
14,TRBJ2-2,TRBV6-5,NA,NA,CASSSTGNTGELFF,TGTGCCAGCAGTTCCACAGGAAACACCGGGGAGCTGTTTTTT
13,TRBJ2-1,TRBV27,TRBD1,NA,CASGRTGHNEQFF,TGTGCCAGCGGCAGGACAGGCCACAATGAGCAGTTCTTC
14,TRBJ2-3,TRBV6-5,NA,NA,CASSYSMSVDTQYF,TGTGCCAGCAGTTACTCGATGTCAGTGGATACGCAGTATTTT
13,TRBJ2-2,TRBV11-3,NA,NA,CASSVSSGGELFF,TGTGCCAGCAGCGTTAGCTCCGGCGGGGAGCTGTTTTTT
15,TRBJ2-1,TRBV10-3,TRBD1,NA,CAIRPRDSPYNEQFF,TGTGCCATCAGACCTCGGGACAGCCCCTACAATGAGCAGTTCTTC
12,TRBJ2-5,TRBV12-3/TRBV12-4,NA,NA,CASSQQRETQYF,TGTGCCAGCAGTCAACAGCGAGAGACCCAGTACTTC
14,TRBJ2-7,TRBV19,NA,NA,CASSASVRGYEQYF,TGTGCCAGTAGCGCCTCGGTTCGGGGGTACGAGCAGTACTTC
14,TRBJ1-4,TRBV27,NA,NA,CASSFGGTNEKLFF,TGTGCCAGCAGTTTCGGGGGAACTAATGAAAAACTGTTTTTT